Listed here are 27 T cell receptor beta chains from one sample, sequenced in a study of long-term antiretroviral therapy in people with HIV. Runs used v3.0 of the immunoSEQ assay and were done at survey level. Profiled with immunoSEQ multiplex PCR; TCRdb holds only in-frame clones, not every one. The sample shows tens of thousands of clones, around 84% of them seen only once. The sample consisted of unsorted PBMCs, taken 1.3 years after starting antiretroviral therapy. The receptors derive from a man between 60 and 75 years old with HIV.

This chain uses TRBV7-8 with TRBJ2-3, with 13 positions matching TRBD2. V lost 1 base and J lost 6; bases outside the gene matches: 7. Germline CDR1 reads SGHVS; CDR2 reads FQNEAQ. This CDR3 is 17 amino acids long. The CDR3 region is CASSLGGLAGVSDTQYF. The CDR3 DNA sequence: TGTGCCAGCAGCTTAGGAGGACTAGCGGGAGTTTCTGATACGCAGTATTTT.

The chain carries TRBV30 and TRBJ2-7; no clear D. The germline V gene encodes CDR1 GTSNPN and CDR2 SVGIG (reference sequence). This CDR3 comprises 12 residues. V lost 5 bases and J 1 base, leaving 9 bases between the germline ends. DNA of the CDR3: TGTGCCTGGGGAGTACTTTCCTACGAGCAGTACTTC. It yields the protein CAWGVLSYEQYF.

In nucleotides, the CDR3 is TGTGCCAGCAGCTTGTCGGCTAGCGGGGGTGGGGATACGCAGTATTTT. This gives the protein CASSLSASGGGDTQYF. This chain connects TRBV5-6 to TRBJ2-3, with 10 bases fitting TRBD2. V gave up 1 base and J gave up 6 bases; unmatched junction bases: 8. The CDR3 totals 16 residues. The germline V gene has CDR1 SGHDT and CDR2 YYEEEE.

J is TRBJ1-5 and V is TRBV7-2; TRBD1 is a possible D gene (5 bases). The CDR3 covers 15 residues. Germline V CDR1 and CDR2: SGHTA, FQGNSA. The ends were cut back, 3 bases at V and 2 bases at J, with 11 bases in the middle. CDR3 sequence reads: CASSLGEGGNQPQHF. The CDR3 DNA follows: TGTGCCAGCAGCTTGGGGGAGGGCGGCAATCAGCCCCAGCATTTT. The entire variable domain, with the rest obtained from reference TRBV7-2 and TRBJ1-5, is as follows: GAGVSQSPSNKVTEKGKDVELRCDPISGHTALYWYRQSLGQGLEFLIYFQGNSAPDKSGLPSDRFSAERTGGSVSTLTIQRTQQEDSAVYLCASSLGEGGNQPQHFGDGTRLSIL.

The gene calls are TRBV25-1 and TRBJ2-3; possibly TRBD2 for D (5 bases). In germline, CDR1 is MGHDK, CDR2 SYGVNS. CDR3 length: 15 amino acids. V was trimmed by 3 bases and J by 3 bases, leaving 13 bases between them. CDR3 nucleotides: TGTGCCAGCAGTGATACTAGTAAGGCAACAGATACGCAGTATTTT. Translation gives CASSDTSKATDTQYF.

This chain uses TRBV2 with TRBJ2-7; 9 bases agree with TRBD2. The junction had 16 bases not matched to a gene; V was cut back by 4 bases and J by 6 bases. The germline gives CDR1 SNHLY, CDR2 FYNNEI. The CDR3 is 17 residues long. CDR3 bases: TGTGCCAGCAGTGTAGGTAGCGGGGGCTTCACCTCTCGCGAGCAGTACTTC. It codes for CASSVGSGGFTSREQYF.

The rearrangement joins TRBV2 to TRBJ2-7; D is uncertain. The CDR3 is 14 residues long. With 0 bases removed from V and 1 base from J, the gap between germline ends came to 7 bases. Germline V gives CDR1 SNHLY, CDR2 FYNNEI. The CDR3 nucleotides read TGTGCCAGCAGTGAAGCGTTGACATCCTACGAGCAGTACTTC. Encoded protein: CASSEALTSYEQYF.

The chain uses TRBV7-8 and TRBJ1-2; D uncertain. The CDR3 contains 13 residues. V lost 5 bases and J lost 5, with 12 bases in between. CDR1 is SGHVS and CDR2 is FQNEAQ in the germline V gene. The CDR3 is CASSVNSGYGYTF. DNA of the CDR3: TGTGCCAGCAGCGTGAACAGTGGATATGGCTACACCTTC.

This clone was observed a single time. CDR3: CASSQAGSANEKLFF. Here the CDR3 DNA reads TGTGCCAGCAGCCAAGCAGGGTCAGCTAATGAAAAACTGTTTTTT. J is TRBJ1-4 and V is TRBV13, with a weak D call TRBD1 (5 bases). This CDR3 has 15 amino acids. With 5 bases removed from V and 3 bases from J, the gap between germline ends came to 13 bases. In germline, CDR1 is PRHDT, CDR2 FYEKMQ (reference sequence).

This clone was detected only a few times. The V and J genes are TRBV7-3 and TRBJ2-6, with TRBD1 identical over 8 bases. V trimming: 2 bases; J trimming: 4 bases; junction bases outside the gene matches: 4. The germline V gene encodes CDR1 SGHTA and CDR2 FQGTGA. This CDR3 spans 16 amino acids. CDR3 residues: CASSLGQGGGANVLTF. The CDR3 DNA follows: TGTGCCAGCAGCTTAGGACAGGGCGGCGGGGCCAACGTCCTGACTTTC.

The J gene is TRBJ2-7, the V gene TRBV18; D is possibly TRBD1 (7 bases). V dropped 2 bases and J dropped 2 bases, with 13 bases sitting between them. The germline gives CDR1 KGHSH, CDR2 LQKENI. This CDR3 spans 15 amino acids. CDR3 DNA sequence: TGTGCCAGCTCACCAGGCGCAGGGGGGACCTACGAGCAGTACTTC. It is translated as CASSPGAGGTYEQYF.

The rearrangement uses TRBV2 and TRBJ2-1; 10 bases fit TRBD1. CDR1 and CDR2 (germline): SNHLY, FYNNEI. This CDR3 spans 14 amino acids. V lost 3 bases to trimming and J lost 7 bases; unmatched junction nucleotides: 3. The chain's CDR3 is CASSEGTGVNEQFF. The CDR3 DNA sequence: TGTGCCAGCAGTGAGGGGACAGGGGTGAATGAGCAGTTCTTC.

V is TRBV6-5 and J is TRBJ2-3; D remains ambiguous. Trimming took 5 bases from V and 1 from J, leaving 7 bases between them. The CDR3 length is 13 residues. Germline V gene sequence: CDR1 MNHEY, CDR2 SVGAGI. The DNA of the CDR3 is TGTGCCAGCAGTGCCCCAGGCACAGATACGCAGTATTTT. Its protein is CASSAPGTDTQYF.

The chain couples TRBV5-1 to TRBJ2-5; TRBD1 aligns across 7 bases. Germline V CDR1 and CDR2: SGHRS, YFSETQ. V dropped 3 bases and J dropped 0; count of bases not matched to a gene: 5. This CDR3 has 15 residues. CDR3 sequence reads: CASSSGTDYQETQYF. Written as DNA, the CDR3 is TGCGCCAGCAGCTCCGGGACAGACTACCAAGAGACCCAGTACTTC. Based on the CDR3 plus reference TRBV5-1 and TRBJ2-5, the full variable domain is KAGVTQTPRYLIKTRGQQVTLSCSPISGHRSVSWYQQTPGQGLQFLFEYFSETQRNKGNFPGRFSGRQFSNSRSEMNVSTLELGDSALYLCASSSGTDYQETQYFGPGTRLLVL.

V gene TRBV5-4 combines with J gene TRBJ1-1, with D perhaps matching TRBD1 (5 bases). The CDR3 length is 14 residues. Germline values: CDR1 SGHNT, CDR2 YYREEE (reference sequence). V was shortened by 0 bases and J by 1 base, with 7 bases between the two germline ends. Here the CDR3 reads CASSLDRSNTEAFF. The DNA of the CDR3 is TGTGCCAGCAGCTTGGACAGGTCGAACACTGAAGCTTTCTTT. Complete variable domain (other parts from reference TRBV5-4 and TRBJ1-1): ETGVTQSPTHLIKTRGQQVTLRCSSQSGHNTVSWYQQALGQGPQFIFQYYREEENGRGNFPPRFSGLQFPNYSSELNVNALELDDSALYLCASSLDRSNTEAFFGQGTRLTVV.

The chain couples TRBV7-8 to TRBJ2-7; a possible D gene is TRBD1 (6 bases). This CDR3 has 14 amino acids. The V and J ends lost 5 bases and 2 bases respectively, with 13 bases between them. CDR1 SGHVS and CDR2 FQNEAQ come from the germline V gene. CDR3 in amino acids: CASSKYRVAYEQYF. CDR3 in DNA: TGTGCCAGCAGCAAGTACAGGGTGGCCTACGAGCAGTACTTC.

The chain recombines TRBV7-9 with TRBJ2-2; D may correspond to TRBD1 or TRBD2 (6 bases each). Germline CDR1 reads SEHNR; CDR2 reads FQNEAQ (reference sequence). The CDR3 is 19 amino acids. The germline V and J ends were trimmed by 4 bases and 3 bases, with 24 bases remaining between them. The CDR3 nucleotides are TGTGCCAGCAGCTCCCCCCGGGACCCAATTAGGGGGGACACCGGGGAGCTGTTTTTT. Its translation is CASSSPRDPIRGDTGELFF.

J is TRBJ2-3 and V is TRBV7-9; no reliable D call. V was cut by 5 bases and J by 4 bases, with 7 bases left in between. Germline-derived CDR1 and CDR2 are SEHNR and FQNEAQ (reference sequence). The CDR3 is made up of 12 amino acids. The CDR3: CASSVAPDTQYF. Written as DNA, the CDR3 is TGTGCCAGCAGCGTTGCACCAGATACGCAGTATTTT.

V and J are TRBV30 and TRBJ1-1; unclear D gene. CDR3 length equals 14 residues. Trimming left V 0 bases short and J 1 base short, with 9 bases between. Germline CDR1 reads GTSNPN; CDR2 reads SVGIG (reference sequence). CDR3 sequence reads: CAWSVLVRNTEAFF. CDR3 nucleotides: TGTGCCTGGAGTGTATTGGTGCGGAACACTGAAGCTTTCTTT.

This chain joins TRBV6-1 and TRBJ1-1; D perhaps matches TRBD1 (5 bases). V was trimmed by 6 bases and J by 7 bases, leaving 12 bases between them. The CDR3 sequence is 12 residues long. Looked up from germline, CDR1 is MNHNS and CDR2 is SASEGT. DNA of the CDR3: TGTGCCAGCAGGGGGCGTTACGTTGAAGCTTTCTTT. This codes for CASRGRYVEAFF.

Here the CDR3 DNA reads TGCAGCGCCAGTTCCGGGAGGGTCTCCTACGAGCAGTACTTC. Amino acid sequence: CSASSGRVSYEQYF. This chain uses TRBV29-1 with TRBJ2-7; 8 positions match TRBD2. The CDR3 runs to 14 residues. Germline V gene lookup returns CDR1 SQVTM and CDR2 ANQGSEA. The trim removed 7 bases at V and 0 bases at J, leaving 8 bases unmatched.

V and J are TRBV7-8 and TRBJ2-7; D remains unclear. Germline CDR1 and CDR2: SGHVS and FQNEAQ. Between the trimmed V and J ends, which lost 5 bases and 3 bases, there was a span of 8 bases. The CDR3 runs to 12 residues. The CDR3 bases are TGTGCCAGCAGCGACTCAATCTACGAGCAGTACTTC. This sequence encodes CASSDSIYEQYF.

The chain links TRBV5-1 to TRBJ2-1; 14 nucleotides align to TRBD2. The V and J ends lost 3 bases and 0 bases, in that order; junction bases with no gene match: 2. CDR1 and CDR2 from the germline V gene are SGHRS and YFSETQ. The CDR3 contains 17 residues. The CDR3 is CASSWGTSGSSYNEQFF. CDR3 coding DNA: TGCGCCAGCAGCTGGGGGACTAGCGGGAGCTCCTACAATGAGCAGTTCTTC. Full variable domain (outside the CDR3, taken from reference TRBV5-1 and TRBJ2-1): KAGVTQTPRYLIKTRGQQVTLSCSPISGHRSVSWYQQTPGQGLQFLFEYFSETQRNKGNFPGRFSGRQFSNSRSEMNVSTLELGDSALYLCASSWGTSGSSYNEQFFGPGTRLTVL.

V usage is TRBV7-9 and J usage is TRBJ2-1; 13 positions agree with TRBD2. CDR3 length: 19 amino acids. V lost 5 bases, J lost 6 bases, and 16 bases stayed unmatched. Germline values: CDR1 SEHNR, CDR2 FQNEAQ (reference sequence). The CDR3 protein is CASSQPLLAGGLGGNEQFF. As DNA, the CDR3 is TGTGCCAGCAGCCAACCCCTACTAGCGGGGGGGCTGGGGGGCAATGAGCAGTTCTTC.

This chain joins TRBV18 and TRBJ2-2; the match to TRBD2 covers 7 bases. The length of the CDR3 is 17 residues. V lost 0 bases and J lost 2; bases outside the gene matches: 6. The germline gives CDR1 KGHSH, CDR2 LQKENI. The CDR3 DNA sequence: TGTGCCAGCTCACCACCGGCAGGCGGGGGAAACACCGGGGAGCTGTTTTTT. Its protein is CASSPPAGGGNTGELFF.

This chain joins TRBV5-4 and TRBJ2-7; D is perhaps TRBD1 or TRBD2 (5 bases each). The CDR3 consists of 13 residues. Germline CDR1 is SGHNT and CDR2 is YYREEE (reference sequence). With 4 bases removed from V and 4 bases from J, the gap between germline ends came to 12 bases. In nucleotides, the CDR3 is TGTGCCAGCAGCGGGGGACGGTCTTACGAGCAGTACTTC. This codes for CASSGGRSYEQYF.

This rearrangement joins TRBV7-9 to TRBJ2-7; TRBD2 agrees at 7 bases. Germline V CDR1 and CDR2: SEHNR, FQNEAQ (reference sequence). The junction had 8 bases not matched to a gene; V was cut back by 5 bases and J by 4 bases. There are 14 residues in the CDR3. The CDR3 coding sequence is TGTGCCAGCAGCCCCGTGACTAGCCTGTACGAGCAGTACTTC. It yields the protein CASSPVTSLYEQYF.